This section outlines one TCR beta chain sequence together with its context. CDR3 regions were amplified by Arm-PCR using iRepertoire HTBI primers to build TCR beta libraries. Each CDR3 protein gets one entry after TCRdb re-called the multiplex PCR reads with MiXCR. The sample has roughly 500,000 distinct CDR3 sequences, approximately 12% seen once. This entry comes from a study of regulatory T cells in long-lasting Graves disease. Trimming stripped 2 bases from V and 7 bases from J, with 14 bases between. There are 14 residues in the CDR3. Per germline, CDR1 SGHAT and CDR2 FQNNGV. Described time point: newly diagnosed GD, antithyroid drugs for less than 3 months. The TCR library was made from RNA that had been extracted from PBMCs in TRIzol. The authors drew patients from an endocrinology department in Xi'an, China. These data also featured in a second study, about T cells in Graves' hyperthyroidism and ophthalmopathy. This second study notes: Absent ophthalmopathy progression within 18 months defined stable Graves' hyperthyroidism. Most clonotypes expanded in thyroid above 0.001 were likewise present in blood.

This clonotype was obtained from a woman under 40 with Graves disease. The sample consisted of peripheral blood mononuclear cells (PBMCs), taken at new diagnosis, from a patient treated with antithyroid drugs. This chain joins TRBV11-2 and TRBJ1-1; no firm D call. The CDR3 DNA reads TGTGCCAGCAGCTTACTGGATTGGGCGGATGAAGCTTTCTTT. This translates into CASSLLDWADEAFF.